A single sample gave rise to the 10 T cell receptor beta chains below, sequenced in a study of T cells in Graves' hyperthyroidism and ophthalmopathy. TCR beta CDR3 regions were amplified from RNA transcripts. In the first-round RT-PCR of the TCR CDR3, the HTBI primer set was used. TCRdb recomputed calls from the multiplex PCR reads with MiXCR, one row per CDR3 protein. Of roughly 560,000 distinct CDR3 sequences in the sample, approximately 15% were seen once. Sequenced sample: blood. Source of these receptors: a woman aged 35 to 49 with Graves' ophthalmopathy.

This clonotype came up many times. The rearrangement uses TRBV7-8 and TRBJ2-5; the match to TRBD2 covers 9 bases. J gave up 5 bases and V 3 bases, and 7 bases lay outside the gene matches. CDR1 and CDR2 (germline): SGHVS, FQNEAQ. The CDR3 loop spans 15 amino acids. The CDR3 protein is CASSFTAGGRETQYF. CDR3 DNA: TGTGCCAGCAGCTTTACGGCGGGAGGGCGGGAGACCCAGTACTTC.

In its sample, this clonotype was seen many times. V is TRBV5-5 and J is TRBJ2-7; D gene unclear. The CDR3 loop spans 13 amino acids. Per the germline V gene, CDR1 is SGHKS and CDR2 is YYEKEE (reference sequence). V was pared by 4 bases and J by 6 bases, with 14 bases between. The CDR3 protein is CASSPGPDGEQYF. In nucleotides, the CDR3 is TGTGCCAGCAGCCCTGGACCCGACGGCGAGCAGTACTTC.

Many counts were recorded for this clonotype. The gene calls are TRBV15 and TRBJ1-1, with no clear D. This CDR3 contains 13 residues. V was trimmed by 0 bases and J by 6 bases, leaving 8 bases between them. Germline assignment: CDR1 LNHNV and CDR2 YYDKDF (reference sequence). CDR3 protein: CATSRDPQSEAFF. For the CDR3, the DNA is TGTGCCACCAGCAGAGATCCCCAGTCTGAAGCTTTCTTT. Looking up the rest from reference TRBV15 and TRBJ1-1 gives the full variable domain: DAMVIQNPRYQVTQFGKPVTLSCSQTLNHNVMYWYQQKSSQAPKLLFHYYDKDFNNEADTPDNFQSRRPNTSFCFLDIRSPGLGDTAMYLCATSRDPQSEAFFGQGTRLTVV.

This clonotype has only a few counts. This chain joins TRBV28 and TRBJ1-5, with D possibly TRBD1 on 5 matching bases. Germline CDR1 reads MDHEN; CDR2 reads SYDVKM. This CDR3 is built from 13 residues. Trimming shortened V by 5 bases and J by 5 bases, and 10 bases separated the two germline ends. The CDR3 region is CASSGAGYQPQHF. For the CDR3, the DNA is TGTGCCAGCAGTGGGGCGGGATATCAGCCCCAGCATTTT.

The chain recombines TRBV11-2 with TRBJ1-6; 7 nucleotides align to TRBD1. J lost 7 bases, V lost 0 bases, and 3 bases had no gene match. Germline V CDR1 and CDR2: SGHAT, FQNNGV. The CDR3 covers 15 residues. The chain's CDR3 is CASSLDTGVNSPLHF. The CDR3 DNA reads as TGTGCCAGCAGCTTAGATACAGGGGTGAATTCACCCCTCCACTTT.

This clonotype has ten or more counts. CDR3 in DNA: TGTGCCAGTCCTGCGAAGGGTCGACGTGCCTACACCTTC. Translation gives CASPAKGRRAYTF. The V call is TRBV25-1, the J call TRBJ1-2; D unclear. The CDR3 is 13 amino acids. V was trimmed by 9 bases and J by 10 bases, leaving 21 bases between them. CDR1 is MGHDK, CDR2 SYGVNS, per germline.

This clonotype was seen ten or more times. This rearrangement joins TRBV30 to TRBJ1-2, with 8 nucleotides matching TRBD1. The CDR3 is made up of 15 amino acids. Germline assignment: CDR1 GTSNPN and CDR2 SVGIG (reference sequence). Trimming took 0 bases from V and 7 from J; bases not matched to a gene: 10. CDR3 protein: CAWSVGAGGWFGYTF. Here the CDR3 DNA reads TGTGCCTGGAGTGTAGGGGCAGGGGGCTGGTTTGGCTACACCTTC. The full variable domain, rest sourced from reference TRBV30 and TRBJ1-2, is SQTIHQWPATLVQPVGSPLSLECTVEGTSNPNLYWYRQAAGRGLQLLFYSVGIGQISSEVPQNLSASRPQDRQFILSSKKLLLSDSGFYLCAWSVGAGGWFGYTFGSGTRLTVV.

Only a few counts were recorded for this clonotype. The chain recombines TRBV10-3 with TRBJ2-7; 12 positions match TRBD1. Germline V gives CDR1 ENHRY, CDR2 SYGVKD. J gave up 4 bases and V 6 bases, and 7 bases lay outside the gene matches. The CDR3 covers 15 residues. The CDR3 spells CAIRETGQGAYEQYF. CDR3 nucleotides: TGTGCCATCAGAGAGACGGGACAGGGGGCGTACGAGCAGTACTTC.

This clonotype was counted only a few times. The chain recombines TRBV12-3 or TRBV12-4 with TRBJ2-7; D perhaps matches TRBD1 (7 bases). This CDR3 contains 15 residues. Trimming cost V 2 bases and J 3 bases, with 14 bases left between them. Written as DNA, the CDR3 is TGTGCCAGCAGTTTAACGGACAGGCGGGGCTACGAGCAGTACTTC. This codes for CASSLTDRRGYEQYF.

This clonotype was detected many times. This chain joins TRBV2 and TRBJ2-5; TRBD1 agrees at 9 bases. Trimming cost V 6 bases and J 3 bases; bases outside gene matches: 5. The CDR3 runs 14 residues. In germline, CDR1 is SNHLY, CDR2 FYNNEI. CDR3 protein: CASSRQGGEETQYF. The CDR3 bases are TGTGCCAGCAGCAGACAGGGGGGGGAAGAGACCCAGTACTTC. Variable domain in full (rest from reference TRBV2 and TRBJ2-5): EPEVTQTPSHQVTQMGQEVILRCVPISNHLYFYWYRQILGQKVEFLVSFYNNEISEKSEIFDDQFSVERPDGSNFTLKIRSTKLEDSAMYFCASSRQGGEETQYFGPGTRLLVL.